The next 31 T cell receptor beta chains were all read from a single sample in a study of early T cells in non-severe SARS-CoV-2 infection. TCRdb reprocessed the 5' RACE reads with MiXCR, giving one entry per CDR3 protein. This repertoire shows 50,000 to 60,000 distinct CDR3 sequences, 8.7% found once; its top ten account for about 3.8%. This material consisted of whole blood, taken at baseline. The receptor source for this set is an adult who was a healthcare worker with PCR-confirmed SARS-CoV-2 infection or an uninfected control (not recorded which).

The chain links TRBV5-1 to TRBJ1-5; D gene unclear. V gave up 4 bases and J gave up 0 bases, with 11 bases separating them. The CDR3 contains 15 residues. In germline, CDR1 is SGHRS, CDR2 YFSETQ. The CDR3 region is CASSIDGSSNQPQHF. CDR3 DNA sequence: TGCGCCAGCAGCATTGACGGCTCTAGCAATCAGCCCCAGCATTTT.

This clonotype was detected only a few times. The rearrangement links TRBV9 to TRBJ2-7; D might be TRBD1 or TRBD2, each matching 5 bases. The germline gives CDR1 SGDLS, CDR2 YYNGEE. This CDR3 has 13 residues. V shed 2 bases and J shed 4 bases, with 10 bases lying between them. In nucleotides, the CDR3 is TGTGCCAGCAGCGTGGGGGTTTCGTACGAGCAGTACTTC. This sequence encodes CASSVGVSYEQYF.

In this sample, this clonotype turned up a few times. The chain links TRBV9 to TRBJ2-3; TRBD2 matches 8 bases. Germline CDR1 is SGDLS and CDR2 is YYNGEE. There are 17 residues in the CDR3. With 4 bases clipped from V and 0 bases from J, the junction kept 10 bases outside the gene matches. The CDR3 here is CASSPPGGSPSTDTQYF. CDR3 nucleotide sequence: TGTGCCAGCAGCCCTCCGGGGGGGAGTCCTAGCACAGATACGCAGTATTTT.

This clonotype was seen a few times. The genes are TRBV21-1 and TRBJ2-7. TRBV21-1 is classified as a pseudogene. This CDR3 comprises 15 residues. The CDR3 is CASSNDNRPSYEQYF. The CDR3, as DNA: TGTGCCAGCAGCAATGATAACAGACCCTCCTACGAGCAGTACTTC.

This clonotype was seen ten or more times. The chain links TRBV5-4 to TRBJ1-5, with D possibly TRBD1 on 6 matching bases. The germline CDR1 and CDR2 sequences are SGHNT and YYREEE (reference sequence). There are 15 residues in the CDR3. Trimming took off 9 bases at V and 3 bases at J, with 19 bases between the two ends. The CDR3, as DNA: TGTGCCACCTCCCCAGGGGTGGGAAACAATCAGCCCCAGCATTTT. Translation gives CATSPGVGNNQPQHF. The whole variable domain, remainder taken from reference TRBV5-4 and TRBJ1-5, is ETGVTQSPTHLIKTRGQQVTLRCSSQSGHNTVSWYQQALGQGPQFIFQYYREEENGRGNFPPRFSGLQFPNYSSELNVNALELDDSALYLCATSPGVGNNQPQHFGDGTRLSIL.

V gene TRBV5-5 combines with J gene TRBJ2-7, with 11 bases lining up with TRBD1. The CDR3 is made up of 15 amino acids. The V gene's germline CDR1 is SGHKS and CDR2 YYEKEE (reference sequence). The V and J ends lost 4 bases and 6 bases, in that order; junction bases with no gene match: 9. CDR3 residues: CASSPLGQGGGEQYF. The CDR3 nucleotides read TGTGCCAGCAGCCCCCTGGGACAGGGGGGCGGCGAGCAGTACTTC.

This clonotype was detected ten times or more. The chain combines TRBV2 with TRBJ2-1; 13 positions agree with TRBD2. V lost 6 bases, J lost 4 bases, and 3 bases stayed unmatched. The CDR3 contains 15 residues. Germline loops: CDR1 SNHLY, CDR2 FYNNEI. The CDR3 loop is CASRRLAGGYNEQFF. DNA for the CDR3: TGTGCCAGCAGACGACTAGCGGGAGGATACAATGAGCAGTTCTTC.

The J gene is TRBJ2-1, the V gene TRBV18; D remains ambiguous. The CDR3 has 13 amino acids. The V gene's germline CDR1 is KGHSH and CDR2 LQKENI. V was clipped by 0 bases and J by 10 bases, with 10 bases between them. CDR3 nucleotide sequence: TGTGCCAGCTCACCACCAGTACTACCCGAGCAGTTCTTC. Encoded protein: CASSPPVLPEQFF.

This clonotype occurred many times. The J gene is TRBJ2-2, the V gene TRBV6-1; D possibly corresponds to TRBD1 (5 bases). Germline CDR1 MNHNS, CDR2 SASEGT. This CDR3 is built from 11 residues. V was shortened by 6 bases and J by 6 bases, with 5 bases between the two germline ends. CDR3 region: CASRTAGELFF. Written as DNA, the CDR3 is TGTGCCAGCAGGACAGCCGGGGAGCTGTTTTTT.

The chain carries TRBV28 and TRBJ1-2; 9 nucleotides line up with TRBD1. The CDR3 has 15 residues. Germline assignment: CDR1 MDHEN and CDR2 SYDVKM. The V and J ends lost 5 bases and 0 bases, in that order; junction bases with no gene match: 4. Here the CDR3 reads CASSVQGATNYGYTF. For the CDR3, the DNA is TGTGCCAGCAGTGTACAGGGGGCTACTAACTATGGCTACACCTTC.

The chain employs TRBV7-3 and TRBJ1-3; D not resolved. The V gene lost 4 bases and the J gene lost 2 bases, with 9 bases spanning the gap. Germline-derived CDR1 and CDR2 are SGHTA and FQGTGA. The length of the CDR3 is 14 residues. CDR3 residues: CASSSGEAGNTIYF. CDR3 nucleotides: TGTGCCAGCAGCTCCGGAGAGGCTGGAAACACCATATATTTT.

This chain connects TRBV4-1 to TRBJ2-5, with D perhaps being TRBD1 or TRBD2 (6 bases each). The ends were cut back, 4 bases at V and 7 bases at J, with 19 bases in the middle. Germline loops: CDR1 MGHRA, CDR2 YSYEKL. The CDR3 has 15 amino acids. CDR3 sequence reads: CASSPAGQPHGTQYF. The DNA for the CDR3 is TGCGCCAGCAGCCCGGCGGGACAACCCCACGGGACCCAGTACTTC.

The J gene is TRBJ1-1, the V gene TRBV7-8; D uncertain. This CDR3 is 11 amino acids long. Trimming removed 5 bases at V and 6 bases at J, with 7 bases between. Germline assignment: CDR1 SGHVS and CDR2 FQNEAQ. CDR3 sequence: CASSPQSEAFF. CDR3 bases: TGTGCCAGCAGCCCGCAGTCTGAAGCTTTCTTT.

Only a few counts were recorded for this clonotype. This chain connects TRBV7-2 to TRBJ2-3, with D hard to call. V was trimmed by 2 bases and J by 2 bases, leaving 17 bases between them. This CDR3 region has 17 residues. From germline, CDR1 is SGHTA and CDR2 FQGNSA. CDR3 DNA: TGTGCCAGCAGCTTAAGTTTTCGCAGGTCTTTCACAGATACGCAGTATTTT. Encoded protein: CASSLSFRRSFTDTQYF.

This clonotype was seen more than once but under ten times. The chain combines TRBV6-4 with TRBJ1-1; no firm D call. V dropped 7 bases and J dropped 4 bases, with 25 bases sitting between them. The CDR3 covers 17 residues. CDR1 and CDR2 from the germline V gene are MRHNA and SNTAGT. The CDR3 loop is CASTQRGQVHLGTEAFF. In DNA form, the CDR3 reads TGTGCCAGCACCCAACGAGGGCAGGTTCATCTGGGCACTGAAGCTTTCTTT.

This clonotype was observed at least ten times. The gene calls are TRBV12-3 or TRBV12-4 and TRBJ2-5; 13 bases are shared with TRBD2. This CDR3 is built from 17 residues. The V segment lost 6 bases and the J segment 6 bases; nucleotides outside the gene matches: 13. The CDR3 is CASSPTPTSGRAKTQYF. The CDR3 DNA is TGTGCCAGCAGCCCCACCCCCACTAGCGGGAGGGCAAAGACCCAGTACTTC.

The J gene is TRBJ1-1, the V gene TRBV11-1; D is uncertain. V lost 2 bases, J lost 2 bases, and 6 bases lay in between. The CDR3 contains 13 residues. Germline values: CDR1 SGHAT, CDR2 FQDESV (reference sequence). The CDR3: CASSLRYNTEAFF. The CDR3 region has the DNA TGTGCCAGCAGCTTAAGATATAACACTGAAGCTTTCTTT.

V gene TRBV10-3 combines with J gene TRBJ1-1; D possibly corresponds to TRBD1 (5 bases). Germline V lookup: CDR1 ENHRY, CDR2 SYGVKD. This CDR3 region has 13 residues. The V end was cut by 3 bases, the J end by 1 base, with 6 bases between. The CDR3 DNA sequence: TGTGCCATCAGTGAAAGGGGGAACACTGAAGCTTTCTTT. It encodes CAISERGNTEAFF.

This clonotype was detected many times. CDR3 bases: TGTGCCAGCAGCTTAAATCGTGCGGGGGGTGAGGAGCAGTACTTC. It encodes CASSLNRAGGEEQYF. The rearrangement joins TRBV11-2 to TRBJ2-7, with 8 nucleotides matching TRBD2. This CDR3 comprises 15 residues. Germline V gives CDR1 SGHAT, CDR2 FQNNGV. V was pared by 2 bases and J by 7 bases, with 10 bases of the junction left unmatched.

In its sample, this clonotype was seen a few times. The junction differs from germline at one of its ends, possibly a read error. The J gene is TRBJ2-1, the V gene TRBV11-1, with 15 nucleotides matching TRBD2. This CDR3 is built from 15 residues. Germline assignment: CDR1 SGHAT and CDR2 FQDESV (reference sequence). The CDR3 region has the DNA TGTGTCAGCAGCAAAGGACTAGCGGGGGGGAATGAGCAGTTCTTC. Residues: CVSSKGLAGGNEQFF.

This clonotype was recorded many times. The CDR3 reads CASSIYGQGGQPQHF. The CDR3 DNA is TGTGCCAGTAGTATTTACGGACAGGGTGGGCAGCCCCAGCATTTT. This chain joins TRBV19 and TRBJ1-5, with 8 nucleotides matching TRBD1. This CDR3 has 15 residues. Germline CDR1 is LNHDA and CDR2 is SQIVND (reference sequence). Unmatched junction bases numbered 8, after V lost 3 bases and J lost 7 bases.

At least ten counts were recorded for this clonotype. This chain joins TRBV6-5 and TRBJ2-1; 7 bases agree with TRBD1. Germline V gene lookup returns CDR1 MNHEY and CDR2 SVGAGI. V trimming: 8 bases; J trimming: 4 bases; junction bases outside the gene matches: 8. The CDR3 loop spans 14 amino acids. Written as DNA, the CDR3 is TGTGCCAGCGGGTGGCAGGGGGTTTACAATGAGCAGTTCTTC. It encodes CASGWQGVYNEQFF.

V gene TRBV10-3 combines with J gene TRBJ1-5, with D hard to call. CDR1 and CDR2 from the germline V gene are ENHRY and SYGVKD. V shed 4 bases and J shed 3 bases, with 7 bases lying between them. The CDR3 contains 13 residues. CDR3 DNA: TGTGCCATCAGTGGCGGTAACAATCAGCCCCAGCATTTT. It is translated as CAISGGNNQPQHF.

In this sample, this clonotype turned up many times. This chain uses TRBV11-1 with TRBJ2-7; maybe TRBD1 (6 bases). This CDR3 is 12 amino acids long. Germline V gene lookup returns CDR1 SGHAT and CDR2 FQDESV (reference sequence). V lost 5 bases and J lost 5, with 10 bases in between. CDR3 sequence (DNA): TGTGCCAGCAGCGAAAACAGGGACGAGCAGTACTTC. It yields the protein CASSENRDEQYF.

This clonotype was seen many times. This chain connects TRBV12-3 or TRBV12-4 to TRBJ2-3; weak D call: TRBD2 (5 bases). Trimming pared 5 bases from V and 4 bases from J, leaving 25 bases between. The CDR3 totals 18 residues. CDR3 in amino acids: CASSPSPGGGRGADTQYF. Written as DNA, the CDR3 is TGTGCCAGCAGTCCCTCCCCGGGCGGAGGTCGGGGTGCAGATACGCAGTATTTT.

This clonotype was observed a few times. The CDR3 reads CATSRGGASLKQSYF. The DNA for the CDR3 is TGTGCCACCAGCAGAGGGGGAGCGTCCCTAAAGCAGTCGTACTTC. The chain is built from TRBV15 and TRBJ2-7, with a possible D match to TRBD2 (5 bases). The CDR3 sequence is 15 residues long. Per the germline V gene, CDR1 is LNHNV and CDR2 is YYDKDF (reference sequence). V was clipped by 1 base and J by 12 bases, with 22 bases between them.

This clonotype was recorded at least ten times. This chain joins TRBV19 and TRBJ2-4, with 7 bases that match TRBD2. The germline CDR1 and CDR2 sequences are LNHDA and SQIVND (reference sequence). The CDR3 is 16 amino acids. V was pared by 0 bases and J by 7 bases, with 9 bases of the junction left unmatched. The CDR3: CASSIDKRGLRNIQYF. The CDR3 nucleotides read TGTGCCAGTAGTATAGATAAGAGGGGACTAAGGAACATTCAGTACTTC.

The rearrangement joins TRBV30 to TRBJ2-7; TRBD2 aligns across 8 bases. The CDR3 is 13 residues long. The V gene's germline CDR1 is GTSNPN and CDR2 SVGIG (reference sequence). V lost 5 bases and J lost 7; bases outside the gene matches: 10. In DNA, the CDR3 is TGTGCCTGGTCGGGAGGGGACTTAAGGGAGCAGTACTTC. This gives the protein CAWSGGDLREQYF.

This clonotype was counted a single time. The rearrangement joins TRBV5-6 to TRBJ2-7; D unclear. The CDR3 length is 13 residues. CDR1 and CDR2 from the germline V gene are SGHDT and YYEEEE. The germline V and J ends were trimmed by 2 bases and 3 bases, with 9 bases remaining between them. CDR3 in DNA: TGTGCCAGCAGCTTTCCGGACGGCTACGAGCAGTACTTC. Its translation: CASSFPDGYEQYF.

CDR3 protein: CASSRQAKGHLMNTEAFF. CDR3 nucleotides: TGTGCCAGCAGTCGACAGGCGAAGGGGCATCTTATGAACACTGAAGCTTTCTTT. This chain links TRBV6-6 with TRBJ1-1, with a possible D match to TRBD1 (6 bases). V lost 5 bases and J lost 0, with 22 bases in between. Germline CDR1 and CDR2: MNHNY and SVGAGI (reference sequence). The CDR3 totals 18 residues.

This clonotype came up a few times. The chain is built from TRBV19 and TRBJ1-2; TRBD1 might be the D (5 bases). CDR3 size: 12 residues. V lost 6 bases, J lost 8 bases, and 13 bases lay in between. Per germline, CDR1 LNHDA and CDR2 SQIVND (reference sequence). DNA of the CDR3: TGTGCCAGTAGCACGGCAGGGAGGGGCTACACCTTC. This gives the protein CASSTAGRGYTF.